These T cell receptor beta chains were read from a single sample in a study of T cells in localized non-small cell lung cancer. Assay: immunoSEQ multiplex PCR; the TCRdb copy retains only in-frame clones and omits some. Of 35,000 to 45,000 clones in the sample, about 80% were seen once. The sequences come from peripheral blood, collected before any cancer treatment. The receptors were gathered from a male donor older than 55 with stage III squamous cell lung carcinoma. CDR3s include the opening cysteine and the closing phenylalanine or tryptophan. The D gene is left open where the match is weak. A row's size may be missing; if present it is once, few, many or a size class.

CDR3 protein: CASSLKLSGRGFEAFF; CDR3 DNA: TGTGCCAGCAGCTTAAAACTCTCAGGGCGGGGATTTGAAGCTTTCTTT; J gene: TRBJ1-1; D gene: .; V gene: TRBV7-3; clone size: .
CDR3 protein: CASGEQGNGPQHF; CDR3 DNA: TGTGCCAGCGGAGAACAGGGGAATGGGCCCCAGCATTTT; J gene: TRBJ1-5; D gene: TRBD1; V gene: TRBV7-9; clone size: .
CDR3 protein: CASSSAREQFF; CDR3 DNA: TGTGCCAGCAGCTCAGCTAGGGAGCAGTTCTTC; J gene: TRBJ2-1; D gene: .; V gene: TRBV7-6; clone size: .
CDR3 protein: CASSLVWATSNTGELFF; CDR3 DNA: TGTGCCAGCAGCTTGGTTTGGGCCACCTCGAACACCGGGGAGCTGTTTTTT; J gene: TRBJ2-2; D gene: .; V gene: TRBV5-5; clone size: .
CDR3 protein: CASSEALLRQVNTEAFF; CDR3 DNA: TGTGCCAGCAGTGAAGCGCTTCTGAGACAGGTGAACACTGAAGCTTTCTTT; J gene: TRBJ1-1; D gene: .; V gene: TRBV6-1; clone size: .
CDR3 protein: CASSPQFF; CDR3 DNA: TGTGCCAGCAGCCCGCAGTTCTTC; J gene: TRBJ2-1; D gene: .; V gene: TRBV7-9; clone size: few
CDR3 protein: CATSRGIQRGSADTQYF; CDR3 DNA: TGTGCCACCAGCAGAGGGATCCAGCGGGGATCCGCAGATACGCAGTATTTT; J gene: TRBJ2-3; D gene: TRBD2; V gene: TRBV15; clone size: once
CDR3 protein: CASMSTGGYTF; CDR3 DNA: TGTGCCAGCATGAGCACAGGTGGCTACACCTTC; J gene: TRBJ1-2; D gene: .; V gene: TRBV2; clone size: .
CDR3 protein: CASSDRVSGELFF; CDR3 DNA: TGTGCCAGCTCAGACAGGGTATCCGGGGAGCTGTTTTTT; J gene: TRBJ2-2; D gene: TRBD1; V gene: TRBV18; clone size: .
CDR3 protein: CAWSPRGYGYTF; CDR3 DNA: TGTGCCTGGAGTCCCCGCGGCTATGGCTACACCTTC; J gene: TRBJ1-2; D gene: .; V gene: TRBV30; clone size: .
CDR3 protein: CASSSGQNTEAFF; CDR3 DNA: TGCGCCAGCAGCTCCGGACAGAACACTGAAGCTTTCTTT; J gene: TRBJ1-1; D gene: .; V gene: TRBV5-1; clone size: .
CDR3 protein: CASSPLLANYGYTF; CDR3 DNA: TGTGCCAGTAGTCCCCTGTTAGCTAACTATGGCTACACCTTC; J gene: TRBJ1-2; D gene: .; V gene: TRBV19; clone size: .
CDR3 protein: CAWTAGASGTIYF; CDR3 DNA: TGTGCCTGGACCGCAGGGGCCTCCGGCACCATATATTTT; J gene: TRBJ1-3; D gene: .; V gene: TRBV30; clone size: .
CDR3 protein: CASSGTVQNTEAFF; CDR3 DNA: TGCGCCAGCAGCGGGACCGTCCAGAACACTGAAGCTTTCTTT; J gene: TRBJ1-1; D gene: .; V gene: TRBV5-1; clone size: .
CDR3 protein: CASSVGSAFNEQFF; CDR3 DNA: TGTGCCAGCAGCGTAGGTAGCGCCTTCAATGAGCAGTTCTTC; J gene: TRBJ2-1; D gene: .; V gene: TRBV9; clone size: .
CDR3 protein: CASSQGQIYNEQFF; CDR3 DNA: TGTGCCAGCAGCCAAGGGCAGATCTACAATGAGCAGTTCTTC; J gene: TRBJ2-1; D gene: .; V gene: TRBV14; clone size: .
CDR3 protein: CASTHYEETQYF; CDR3 DNA: TGTGCCAGCACTCACTACGAAGAGACCCAGTACTTC; J gene: TRBJ2-5; D gene: .; V gene: TRBV2; clone size: .
CDR3 protein: CASIPTGTNTGELFF; CDR3 DNA: TGTGCCAGTATCCCCACCGGGACGAACACCGGGGAGCTGTTTTTT; J gene: TRBJ2-2; D gene: .; V gene: TRBV19; clone size: .
CDR3 protein: CATTPGLAGVHEQYF; CDR3 DNA: TGTGCCACCACCCCGGGACTAGCGGGAGTCCACGAGCAGTACTTC; J gene: TRBJ2-7; D gene: TRBD2; V gene: TRBV10-3; clone size: .
CDR3 protein: CASTTRGSQETQYF; CDR3 DNA: TGTGCCAGCACCACTCGGGGCAGTCAAGAGACCCAGTACTTC; J gene: TRBJ2-5; D gene: .; V gene: TRBV7-9; clone size: few
CDR3 protein: CASSLWQAGANTEAFF; CDR3 DNA: TGTGCCAGCAGCTTGTGGCAGGCCGGGGCCAACACTGAAGCTTTCTTT; J gene: TRBJ1-1; D gene: .; V gene: TRBV5-6; clone size: .
CDR3 protein: CASTTDTREQFF; CDR3 DNA: TGTGCCAGCACCACGGATACGAGGGAGCAGTTCTTC; J gene: TRBJ2-1; D gene: .; V gene: TRBV6-6; clone size: .
CDR3 protein: CASSPTGANYGYTF; CDR3 DNA: TGTGCCAGCTCACCAACAGGGGCTAACTATGGCTACACCTTC; J gene: TRBJ1-2; D gene: TRBD1; V gene: TRBV18; clone size: .
CDR3 protein: CAIKGTSGRNTGELFF; CDR3 DNA: TGTGCCATCAAGGGGACTAGCGGGAGGAACACCGGGGAGCTGTTTTTT; J gene: TRBJ2-2; D gene: TRBD2; V gene: TRBV10-3; clone size: few
CDR3 protein: CASSPGASTGNEQFF; CDR3 DNA: TGCGCCAGCAGCCCCGGAGCGTCTACTGGCAATGAGCAGTTCTTC; J gene: TRBJ2-1; D gene: .; V gene: TRBV5-1; clone size: .
CDR3 protein: CAWSVKVAGGTYEQYF; CDR3 DNA: TGTGCCTGGAGTGTAAAGGTGGCAGGGGGAACCTACGAGCAGTACTTC; J gene: TRBJ2-7; D gene: TRBD1; V gene: TRBV30; clone size: .
CDR3 protein: CASSVPTQGSGAFF; CDR3 DNA: TGTGCCAGCAGTGTCCCCACACAGGGCTCGGGAGCTTTCTTT; J gene: TRBJ1-1; D gene: .; V gene: TRBV2; clone size: .
CDR3 protein: CASSSWDSGRDGYTF; CDR3 DNA: TGCGCCAGCAGCTCGTGGGACTCCGGGAGAGATGGCTACACCTTC; J gene: TRBJ1-2; D gene: .; V gene: TRBV5-1; clone size: .
CDR3 protein: CATSSAGTGNTEAFF; CDR3 DNA: TGTGCCACCAGCAGTGCCGGGACAGGGAACACTGAAGCTTTCTTT; J gene: TRBJ1-1; D gene: TRBD1; V gene: TRBV15; clone size: .